One sample yielded the 24 T cell receptor beta chains listed below, sequenced in a study of T cell responses to AZD1222 COVID-19 vaccine listed by TCRdb under 2021. The label giving this sample's time point can be read as: baseline before first vaccination. The library relied on the immunoSEQ multiplex PCR assay. TCRdb stores this immuneACCESS table with in-frame sequences only. Part of the clones is absent; in the studies checked, under half of the shortfall reflects unresolved V genes, and no reason is known for the rest. The table for this sample lists under 200,000 clones; more than 80% of them were counted only once. Together, the top ten hold about 4.2% of the sample. The specimen was peripheral blood, collected on day 0 of AZD1222 vaccination. The receptors derive from an adult in good health.

The chain combines TRBV29-1 with TRBJ1-1, with D possibly matching TRBD1 (5 bases). Germline V gene lookup returns CDR1 SQVTM and CDR2 ANQGSEA. The CDR3 length is 10 residues. CDR3 residues: CGAINTEAFF. The CDR3 nucleotides read TGCGGGGCAATAAACACTGAAGCTTTCTTT.

The chain carries TRBV28 and TRBJ1-5; TRBD1 matches at 8 bases. The CDR3 extends over 16 amino acids. Germline CDR1 MDHEN, CDR2 SYDVKM. J lost 4 bases, V lost 6 bases, and 11 bases had no gene match. The CDR3 DNA reads as TGTGCCAGCAGCCCCGGAGGGACAGGCCTTAATCAGCCCCAGCATTTT. Its translation: CASSPGGTGLNQPQHF. Variable domain in full (rest from reference TRBV28 and TRBJ1-5): DVKVTQSSRYLVKRTGEKVFLECVQDMDHENMFWYRQDPGLGLRLIYFSYDVKMKEKGDIPEGYSVSREKKERFSLILESASTNQTSMYLCASSPGGTGLNQPQHFGDGTRLSIL.

The chain couples TRBV11-2 to TRBJ1-2; no definite D call. The CDR3 runs to 11 residues. V dropped 6 bases and J dropped 8 bases, with 10 bases sitting between them. The germline gives CDR1 SGHAT, CDR2 FQNNGV. CDR3 bases: TGTGCCAGCAGTTCTCCCGCGGGCTACACCTTC. It codes for CASSSPAGYTF.

This clone was seen a single time. The CDR3 region has the DNA TGTGCCAGCAGCCAGGCGACAGGGCCCGGGTACACTGAAGCTTTCTTT. Protein: CASSQATGPGYTEAFF. The V gene is TRBV7-6, the J gene TRBJ1-1; 7 bases fit TRBD1. The J segment lost 3 bases and the V segment lost 5 bases, leaving 12 bases of the junction unmatched. Per the germline V gene, CDR1 is SGHVS and CDR2 is FNYEAQ. This CDR3 is built from 16 residues. The full variable domain, in which reference TRBV7-6 and TRBJ1-1 provide the parts outside the CDR3, is GAGVSQSPRYKVTKRGQDVALRCDPISGHVSLYWYRQALGQGPEFLTYFNYEAQQDKSGLPNDRFSAERPEGSISTLTIQRTEQRDSAMYRCASSQATGPGYTEAFFGQGTRLTVV.

This rearrangement joins TRBV18 to TRBJ1-1; D remains unclear. Per germline, CDR1 KGHSH and CDR2 LQKENI. CDR3 length: 13 residues. Deletions cut 6 bases from V and 2 bases from J, with 10 bases between. The CDR3 sequence is CASSLGQNTEAFF. CDR3 in DNA: TGTGCCAGCTCCCTTGGGCAAAACACTGAAGCTTTCTTT.

The CDR3: CASSLDRGLNTEAFF. CDR3 DNA: TGCGCCAGCAGCTTGGATCGGGGCCTGAACACTGAAGCTTTCTTT. The genes are TRBV5-1 and TRBJ1-1; possible D gene TRBD1, 5 bases. Trimming cost V 0 bases and J 0 bases, with 9 bases left between them. In germline, CDR1 is SGHRS, CDR2 YFSETQ. The CDR3 has 15 amino acids.

The chain links TRBV11-2 to TRBJ2-3; D is unclear. In germline, CDR1 is SGHAT, CDR2 FQNNGV. The CDR3 is made up of 15 amino acids. V gave up 0 bases and J gave up 4 bases, with 11 bases separating them. CDR3 in amino acids: CASSLDVGKADTQYF. CDR3 coding DNA: TGTGCCAGCAGCTTAGATGTTGGAAAGGCAGATACGCAGTATTTT.

This clone was detected only once. As DNA, the CDR3 is TGTGCCAGCAGCGTAGGCTGGACAGCTGAAGCTTTCTTT. This codes for CASSVGWTAEAFF. This chain links TRBV9 with TRBJ1-1, with D perhaps matching TRBD1 (6 bases). Trimming removed 0 bases from V and 6 bases from J, with 9 bases in between. Germline V gene lookup returns CDR1 SGDLS and CDR2 YYNGEE. This CDR3 has 13 residues. The variable domain in full, completed from reference TRBV9 and TRBJ1-1, reads DSGVTQTPKHLITATGQRVTLRCSPRSGDLSVYWYQQSLDQGLQFLIQYYNGEERAKGNILERFSAQQFPDLHSELNLSSLELGDSALYFCASSVGWTAEAFFGQGTRLTVV.

The J gene is TRBJ1-2, the V gene TRBV5-1, with a possible D match to TRBD1 (6 bases). This CDR3 has 15 amino acids. The germline CDR1 and CDR2 sequences are SGHRS and YFSETQ. V dropped 4 bases and J dropped 4 bases, with 17 bases sitting between them. DNA for the CDR3: TGCGCCAGCAGCATTGGTTGGGGGGCGAGCTATGGCTACACCTTC. Its protein product is CASSIGWGASYGYTF.

The chain couples TRBV11-3 to TRBJ2-1; weak D call: TRBD2 (6 bases). Looked up from germline, CDR1 is SGHNT and CDR2 is YENEEA. The V gene lost 5 bases and the J gene lost 5 bases, with 13 bases spanning the gap. The CDR3 covers 14 residues. The DNA for the CDR3 is TGTGCCAGCAGCCCCAGTTGGGGGGACAATGAGCAGTTCTTC. This translates into CASSPSWGDNEQFF. Full variable domain (missing parts from reference TRBV11-3 and TRBJ2-1): EAGVVQSPRYKIIEKKQPVAFWCNPISGHNTLYWYLQNLGQGPELLIRYENEEAVDDSQLPKDRFSAERLKGVDSTLKIQPAELGDSAVYLCASSPSWGDNEQFFGPGTRLTVL.

The chain has TRBV29-1 and TRBJ1-2; tentatively, D is TRBD1 (6 bases). CDR1 SQVTM and CDR2 ANQGSEA come from the germline V gene. V was pared by 0 bases and J by 7 bases, with 12 bases between. The CDR3 sequence is 13 residues long. The CDR3 DNA is TGCAGCGTTGAAGAACGGGGGGCAGGTGGCTACACCTTC. Translated: CSVEERGAGGYTF.

The rearrangement joins TRBV2 to TRBJ2-1; 9 bases align to TRBD2. Looked up from germline, CDR1 is SNHLY and CDR2 is FYNNEI. CDR3 length equals 19 residues. V shed 5 bases, J shed 0 bases, and the junction held 14 bases outside the gene matches. CDR3 bases: TGTGCCAGCAGTATTAGCGGGGGTACCCTATGGAGCTCCTACAATGAGCAGTTCTTC. Amino acids: CASSISGGTLWSSYNEQFF.

The gene calls are TRBV7-8 and TRBJ1-2; no reliable D call. Germline assignment: CDR1 SGHVS and CDR2 FQNEAQ. The CDR3 spans 14 residues. Trimming cost V 0 bases and J 3 bases, with 8 bases left between them. This CDR3 reads CASSLAHRHYGYTF. The CDR3 DNA sequence: TGTGCCAGCAGCTTAGCCCACAGACACTATGGCTACACCTTC.

This clone has just a few counts. This chain uses TRBV6-5 with TRBJ1-2, with D tentatively TRBD1 (5 bases). Germline CDR1 and CDR2: MNHEY and SVGAGI. Trimming cost V 4 bases and J 4 bases, with 10 bases left between them. This CDR3 has 13 residues. DNA of the CDR3: TGTGCCAGCAGTTTTTCCAGGGTCTATGGCTACACCTTC. This translates into CASSFSRVYGYTF.

The chain recombines TRBV7-6 with TRBJ1-2; D may be TRBD1 (5 bases). V lost 1 base and J 0 bases, leaving 9 bases between the germline ends. Germline V gene data show CDR1 as SGHVS and CDR2 as FNYEAQ. CDR3 length equals 15 residues. DNA of the CDR3: TGTGCCAGCAGCTTAGGGGGCCTAGCTAACTATGGCTACACCTTC. This sequence encodes CASSLGGLANYGYTF. Complete variable domain (other parts from reference TRBV7-6 and TRBJ1-2): GAGVSQSPRYKVTKRGQDVALRCDPISGHVSLYWYRQALGQGPEFLTYFNYEAQQDKSGLPNDRFSAERPEGSISTLTIQRTEQRDSAMYRCASSLGGLANYGYTFGSGTRLTVV.

Comment on this clone: The same CDR3 can be traced to other DNA sequences in this sample. The genes are TRBV3-1 (or the pseudogene TRBV3-2) and TRBJ2-1; D not certain. The CDR3 consists of 16 residues. CDR1 and CDR2 from the germline V gene are LGHDT and YNNKEL (reference sequence). V lost 1 base and J lost 0, with 10 bases in between. DNA for the CDR3: TGTGCCAGCAGCCAAGGTGCACCGAGCTCCTACAATGAGCAGTTCTTC. The encoded protein is CASSQGAPSSYNEQFF.

This chain uses TRBV24-1 with TRBJ1-6; D unclear. The V gene lost 0 bases and the J gene lost 0 bases, with 8 bases spanning the gap. CDR1 is KGHDR and CDR2 is SFDVKD in the germline V gene. This CDR3 comprises 17 residues. CDR3 in amino acids: CATSDLQRGSYNSPLHF. The CDR3 DNA follows: TGTGCCACCAGTGATTTGCAGCGGGGCTCCTATAATTCACCCCTCCACTTT.

This chain joins TRBV6-5 and TRBJ2-5; D unclear. CDR1 is MNHEY, CDR2 SVGAGI, per germline. Trimming shortened V by 2 bases and J by 2 bases, and 3 bases separated the two germline ends. The CDR3 is made up of 12 amino acids. CDR3 protein: CASSYPQETQYF. The DNA for the CDR3 is TGTGCCAGCAGTTACCCTCAAGAGACCCAGTACTTC.

The chain couples TRBV5-6 to TRBJ1-4; tentatively, D is TRBD1 (5 bases). Germline assignment: CDR1 SGHDT and CDR2 YYEEEE. V gave up 7 bases and J gave up 8 bases, with 21 bases separating them. This CDR3 comprises 15 residues. The CDR3 protein is CASGGTPKSGEKLFF. The CDR3 nucleotides are TGTGCCAGCGGCGGGACTCCCAAGAGCGGCGAAAAACTGTTTTTT.

The chain recombines TRBV5-6 with TRBJ2-7, with 8 bases matching TRBD1. Germline V gives CDR1 SGHDT, CDR2 YYEEEE. The length of the CDR3 is 13 residues. V shed 7 bases and J 7 bases; nucleotides not matched to a gene: 10. Here the CDR3 reads CASLRQGAGEQYF. For the CDR3, the DNA is TGTGCCAGCCTACGGCAGGGGGCGGGGGAGCAGTACTTC.

The chain couples TRBV5-1 to TRBJ1-1; D gene uncertain. Per the germline V gene, CDR1 is SGHRS and CDR2 is YFSETQ. Trimming cost V 3 bases and J 2 bases, with 20 bases left between them. CDR3 length: 17 amino acids. CDR3 sequence reads: CASSSTLLSVINTEAFF. Written as DNA, the CDR3 is TGCGCCAGCAGCTCGACCCTCCTATCTGTAATTAACACTGAAGCTTTCTTT.

The V gene is TRBV18, the J gene TRBJ2-1; 8 bases are shared with TRBD1. J lost 6 bases, V lost 5 bases, and 15 bases had no gene match. Germline CDR1 reads KGHSH; CDR2 reads LQKENI. The CDR3 extends over 17 amino acids. The CDR3 spells CASSRTGRASGPNEQFF. The CDR3 DNA reads TGTGCCAGCTCAAGGACAGGGAGAGCTTCAGGGCCCAATGAGCAGTTCTTC.

The J gene is TRBJ2-2, the V gene TRBV11-2; 8 positions agree with TRBD1. This CDR3 is built from 15 residues. V lost 4 bases to trimming and J lost 2 bases; unmatched junction nucleotides: 3. Germline values: CDR1 SGHAT, CDR2 FQNNGV. CDR3 bases: TGTGCCAGCAGCTCGGGACAGGTCAACACCGGGGAGCTGTTTTTT. It encodes CASSSGQVNTGELFF.

About this clone itself: Other DNA sequences in this specimen translate into the identical CDR3. The CDR3 loop reads CASSLGQGAWETQYF. The CDR3 DNA follows: TGTGCCAGCAGCTTGGGACAGGGGGCGTGGGAGACCCAGTACTTC. The chain has TRBV5-4 and TRBJ2-5, with 10 bases lining up with TRBD1. CDR3 length: 15 residues. Trimming cost V 0 bases and J 5 bases; bases outside gene matches: 4. Germline V gene sequence: CDR1 SGHNT, CDR2 YYREEE (reference sequence).